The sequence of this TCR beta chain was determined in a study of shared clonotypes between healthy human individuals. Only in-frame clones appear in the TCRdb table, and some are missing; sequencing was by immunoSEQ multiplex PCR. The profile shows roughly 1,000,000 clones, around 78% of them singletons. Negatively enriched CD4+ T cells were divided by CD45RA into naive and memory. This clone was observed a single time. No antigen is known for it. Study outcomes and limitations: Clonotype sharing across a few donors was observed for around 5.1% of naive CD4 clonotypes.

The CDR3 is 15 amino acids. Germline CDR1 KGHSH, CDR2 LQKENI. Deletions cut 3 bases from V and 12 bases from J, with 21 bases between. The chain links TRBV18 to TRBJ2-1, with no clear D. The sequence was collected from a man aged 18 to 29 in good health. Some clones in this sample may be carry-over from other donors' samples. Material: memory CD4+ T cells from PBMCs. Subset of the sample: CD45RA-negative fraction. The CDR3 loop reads CASSPPASGAPGQFF. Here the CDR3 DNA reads TGTGCCAGCTCACCCCCCGCGTCGGGTGCCCCAGGGCAGTTCTTC.